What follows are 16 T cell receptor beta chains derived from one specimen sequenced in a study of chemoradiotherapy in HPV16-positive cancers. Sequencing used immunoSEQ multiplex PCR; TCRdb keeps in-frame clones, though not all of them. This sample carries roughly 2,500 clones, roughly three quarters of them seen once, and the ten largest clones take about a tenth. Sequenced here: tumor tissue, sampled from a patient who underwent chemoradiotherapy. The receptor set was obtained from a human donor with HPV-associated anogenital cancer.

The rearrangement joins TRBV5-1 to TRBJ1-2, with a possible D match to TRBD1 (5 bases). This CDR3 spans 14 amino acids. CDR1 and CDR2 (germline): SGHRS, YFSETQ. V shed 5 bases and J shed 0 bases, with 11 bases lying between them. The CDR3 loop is CASRGTATNYGYTF. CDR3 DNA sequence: TGCGCCAGCAGGGGGACCGCAACTAACTATGGCTACACCTTC.

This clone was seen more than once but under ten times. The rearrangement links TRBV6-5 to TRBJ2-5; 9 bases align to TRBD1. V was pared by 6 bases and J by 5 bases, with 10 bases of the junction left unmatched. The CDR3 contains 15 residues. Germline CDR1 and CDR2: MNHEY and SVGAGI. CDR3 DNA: TGTGCCAGCAGGGCTGCCGGGACAGGGCTGGAGACCCAGTACTTC. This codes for CASRAAGTGLETQYF.

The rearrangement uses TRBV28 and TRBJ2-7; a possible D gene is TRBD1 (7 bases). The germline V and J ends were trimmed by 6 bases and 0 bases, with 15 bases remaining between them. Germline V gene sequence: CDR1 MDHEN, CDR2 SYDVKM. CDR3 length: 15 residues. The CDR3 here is CASRHGGQSSYEQYF. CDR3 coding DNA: TGTGCCAGCAGGCACGGGGGACAGAGCTCCTACGAGCAGTACTTC. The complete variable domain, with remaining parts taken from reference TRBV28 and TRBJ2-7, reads DVKVTQSSRYLVKRTGEKVFLECVQDMDHENMFWYRQDPGLGLRLIYFSYDVKMKEKGDIPEGYSVSREKKERFSLILESASTNQTSMYLCASRHGGQSSYEQYFGPGTRLTVT.

The CDR3 protein is CASSLSSGANNEQFF. The DNA for the CDR3 is TGTGCCAGCAGCTTATCTAGCGGGGCAAACAATGAGCAGTTCTTC. This chain links TRBV11-2 with TRBJ2-1; 9 bases are a match to TRBD2. Looked up from germline, CDR1 is SGHAT and CDR2 is FQNNGV. The CDR3 extends over 15 amino acids. The J segment lost 5 bases and the V segment lost 2 bases, leaving 4 bases of the junction unmatched.

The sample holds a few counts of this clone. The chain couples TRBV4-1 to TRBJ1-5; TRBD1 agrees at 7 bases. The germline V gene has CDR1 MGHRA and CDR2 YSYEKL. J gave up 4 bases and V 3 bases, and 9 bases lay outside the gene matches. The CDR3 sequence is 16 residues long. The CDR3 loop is CASSQYHRGSNQPQHF. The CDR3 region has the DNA TGCGCCAGCAGCCAGTACCACAGGGGTTCTAATCAGCCCCAGCATTTT.

This chain's CDR3 is CASSPPSKGAKAFF. The CDR3 region has the DNA TGTGCCAGCAGCCCTCCCTCGAAGGGGGCTAAAGCTTTCTTT. V is TRBV9 and J is TRBJ1-1; 7 nucleotides align to TRBD1. The CDR3 runs 14 residues. The V and J ends lost 4 bases and 9 bases, in that order; junction bases with no gene match: 12. Germline assignment: CDR1 SGDLS and CDR2 YYNGEE.

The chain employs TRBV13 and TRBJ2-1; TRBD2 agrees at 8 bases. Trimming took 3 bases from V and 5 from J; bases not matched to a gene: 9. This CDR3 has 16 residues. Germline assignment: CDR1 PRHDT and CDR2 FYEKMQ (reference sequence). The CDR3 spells CASSFDLGSGNNEQFF. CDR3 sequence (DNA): TGTGCCAGCAGCTTCGATCTAGGTAGCGGGAACAATGAGCAGTTCTTC.

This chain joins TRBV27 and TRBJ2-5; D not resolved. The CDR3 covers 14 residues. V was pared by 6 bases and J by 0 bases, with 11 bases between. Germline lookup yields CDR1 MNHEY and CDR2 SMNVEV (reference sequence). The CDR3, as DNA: TGTGCCAGCAGCCCGATCGGGTACCAAGAGACCCAGTACTTC. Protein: CASSPIGYQETQYF.

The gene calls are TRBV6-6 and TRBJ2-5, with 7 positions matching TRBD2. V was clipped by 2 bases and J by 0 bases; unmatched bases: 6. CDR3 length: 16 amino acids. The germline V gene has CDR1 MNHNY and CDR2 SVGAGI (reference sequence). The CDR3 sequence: CASSYLAERYQETQYF. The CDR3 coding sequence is TGTGCCAGCAGTTACCTAGCGGAGAGGTACCAAGAGACCCAGTACTTC.

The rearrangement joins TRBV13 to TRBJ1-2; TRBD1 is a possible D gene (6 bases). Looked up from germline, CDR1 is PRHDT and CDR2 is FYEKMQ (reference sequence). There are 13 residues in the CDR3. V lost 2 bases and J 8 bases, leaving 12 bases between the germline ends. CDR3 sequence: CASSLLTGGGYTF. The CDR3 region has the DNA TGTGCCAGCAGCTTACTGACAGGAGGGGGCTACACCTTC.

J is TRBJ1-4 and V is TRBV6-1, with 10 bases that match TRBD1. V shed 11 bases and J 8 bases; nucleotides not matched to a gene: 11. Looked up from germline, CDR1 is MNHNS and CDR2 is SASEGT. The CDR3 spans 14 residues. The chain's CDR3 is CACEPGTGAEKLFF. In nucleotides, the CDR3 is TGTGCCTGTGAACCCGGGACAGGGGCCGAAAAACTGTTTTTT.

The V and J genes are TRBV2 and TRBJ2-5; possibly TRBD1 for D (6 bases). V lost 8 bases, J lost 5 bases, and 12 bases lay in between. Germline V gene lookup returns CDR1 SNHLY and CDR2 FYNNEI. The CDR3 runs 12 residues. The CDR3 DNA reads TGTGCCAGCGAACAGGGCATGGAGACCCAGTACTTC. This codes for CASEQGMETQYF.

The CDR3 loop reads CASSGSGSEQYF. The CDR3 DNA follows: TGTGCCAGCAGCGGGTCTGGAAGCGAGCAGTACTTC. V and J are TRBV6-6 and TRBJ2-7; D gene ambiguous. This CDR3 has 12 amino acids. Germline V gives CDR1 MNHNY, CDR2 SVGAGI (reference sequence). The ends were cut back, 6 bases at V and 6 bases at J, with 12 bases in the middle.

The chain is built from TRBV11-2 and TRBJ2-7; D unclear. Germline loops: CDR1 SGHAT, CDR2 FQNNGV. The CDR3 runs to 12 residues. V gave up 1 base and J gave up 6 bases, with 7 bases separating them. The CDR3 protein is CASSLGVPEQYF. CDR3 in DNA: TGTGCCAGCAGCTTAGGGGTCCCCGAGCAGTACTTC.

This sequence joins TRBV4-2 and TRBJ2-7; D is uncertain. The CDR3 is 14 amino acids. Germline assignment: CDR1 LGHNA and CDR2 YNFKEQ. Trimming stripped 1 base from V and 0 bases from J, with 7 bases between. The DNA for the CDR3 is TGTGCCAGCAGCCAAGTAGACATCTCCTACGAGCAGTACTTC. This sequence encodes CASSQVDISYEQYF.

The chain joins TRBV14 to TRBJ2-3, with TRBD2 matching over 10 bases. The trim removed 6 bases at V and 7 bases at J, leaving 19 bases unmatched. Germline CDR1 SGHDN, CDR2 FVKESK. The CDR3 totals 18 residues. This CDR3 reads CASSRDRAGGPLRNTQYF. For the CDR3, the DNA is TGTGCCAGCAGTCGGGATAGAGCGGGAGGGCCGTTGAGAAATACGCAGTATTTT.